Listed here are 8 T cell receptor beta chains from one sample, sequenced in a study of blood T cells in healthy people across ages. Primers used in a second PCR of roughly 7 to 11 cycles were a sample-barcoded 5' primer and a J-beta primer mix. MiXCR, applied by TCRdb to the 5' RACE reads, yields one record per CDR3 protein. The table has about 1,400,000 distinct CDR3 sequences, 55% to 75% seen once. The sample taken for sequencing was blood. These receptors were collected from a man between 18 and 29 years old in good health.

This sequence joins TRBV19 and TRBJ1-4, with no clear D. The germline V gene has CDR1 LNHDA and CDR2 SQIVND (reference sequence). The CDR3 is 15 residues long. Trimming took off 2 bases at V and 0 bases at J, with 7 bases between the two ends. The CDR3 is CASSIQPATNEKLFF. In nucleotides, the CDR3 is TGTGCCAGTAGTATACAGCCTGCAACTAATGAAAAACTGTTTTTT.

The chain carries TRBV6-2 or TRBV6-3 and TRBJ2-3; D is perhaps TRBD1 or TRBD2 (5 bases each). Germline loops: CDR1 MNHEY, CDR2 SVGEGT. This CDR3 contains 18 residues. Trimming took off 1 base at V and 6 bases at J, with 23 bases between the two ends. The CDR3 sequence is CASSYYGTGSRTDDTQYF. CDR3 in DNA: TGTGCCAGCAGTTACTACGGGACGGGGTCCCGGACCGATGATACGCAGTATTTT.

V is TRBV29-1 and J is TRBJ2-1; TRBD2 matches 16 bases. V trimming: 6 bases; J trimming: 4 bases; junction bases outside the gene matches: 9. Per germline, CDR1 SQVTM and CDR2 ANQGSEA. The CDR3 is 17 residues long. CDR3 in amino acids: CSVDGTSGGAAYNEQFF. The CDR3, as DNA: TGCAGCGTCGACGGGACTAGCGGGGGGGCCGCGTACAATGAGCAGTTCTTC.

V is TRBV5-1 and J is TRBJ2-5; D gene unclear. V was trimmed by 9 bases and J by 4 bases, leaving 22 bases between them. This CDR3 is built from 15 residues. Germline assignment: CDR1 SGHRS and CDR2 YFSETQ. CDR3 sequence (DNA): TGCGCCACAGTCCCTAGGGATCCTCAATTAGAGACCCAGTACTTC. It encodes CATVPRDPQLETQYF.

This rearrangement joins TRBV5-5 to TRBJ1-2; 7 positions agree with TRBD1. The germline gives CDR1 SGHKS, CDR2 YYEKEE (reference sequence). The CDR3 extends over 15 amino acids. V was pared by 0 bases and J by 6 bases, with 8 bases of the junction left unmatched. CDR3 sequence reads: CASSLDMGQGDGYTF. CDR3 coding DNA: TGTGCCAGCAGCTTGGATATGGGGCAGGGGGATGGCTACACCTTC.

This chain connects TRBV30 to TRBJ2-7, with D possibly called TRBD1 or TRBD2 (5 bases each). The last part of the DNA fits TRBJ2-5 better; the J call may be wrong. This CDR3 region has 14 residues. CDR1 and CDR2 from the germline V gene are GTSNPN and SVGIG (reference sequence). The DNA of the CDR3 is TGTGCCGGGAACCGGGGCCACGGATTAGAGACCCAGTACTTC. It is translated as CAGNRGHGLETQYF.

Points on this clonotype: This CDR3 fails to terminate in the conserved phenylalanine or tryptophan, so it likely reflects a read error. The chain is built from TRBV12-3 or TRBV12-4 and TRBJ2-3, with 10 bases that match TRBD1. The CDR3 is made up of 17 amino acids. This CDR3 reads CASSIPRTGGEADAQYS. CDR3 sequence (DNA): TGTGCCAGCAGTATCCCGAGGACAGGGGGAGAAGCAGATGCGCAGTATTCT.

About this clonotype: Germline and junction disagree at one end, which may indicate a read error. This chain connects TRBV20-1 to TRBJ2-1; tentative D call: TRBD2 (6 bases). This CDR3 region has 16 residues. Per germline, CDR1 DFQATT and CDR2 SNEGSKA (reference sequence). CDR3 in amino acids: CSARDSVGNLANEQFF. CDR3 coding DNA: TGCAGCGCTAGAGATTCCGTGGGCAACCTAGCGAACGAGCAGTTCTTC.